These 12 T cell receptor beta chains came from one sample sequenced in a study of Ad26.COV2.S vaccination and SARS-CoV-2 variants. Using immunoSEQ multiplex PCR, the repertoire was profiled, and TCRdb retains in-frame clones only, with some absent. This sample carries 410,000 or so clones, roughly 90% of them seen once, and the ten largest clones take 1.5% to 2%. The treatment: approximately 18 received Ad26.COV2.S at low or high dose, single or two shots; roughly five received placebo; per-sample allocation not given. Day 63 after the first vaccine or placebo injection was the time point for sampling. Material: peripheral blood, obtained in a trial of Ad26.COV2.S vaccine versus placebo. The source of these receptors is a person between 18 and 65 years old who received the Ad26.COV2.S COVID-19 vaccine or a placebo.

This chain connects TRBV27 to TRBJ1-5; D unclear. V lost 3 bases and J 5 bases, leaving 8 bases between the germline ends. Germline V gives CDR1 MNHEY, CDR2 SMNVEV (reference sequence). The CDR3 runs 13 residues. CDR3 amino acids: CASSFLSDQPQHF. CDR3 coding DNA: TGTGCCAGCAGTTTTTTATCTGATCAGCCCCAGCATTTT.

V and J are TRBV5-4 and TRBJ1-2; no firm D call. Between the trimmed V and J ends, which lost 0 bases and 0 bases, there was a span of 9 bases. From germline, CDR1 is SGHNT and CDR2 YYREEE (reference sequence). The length of the CDR3 is 15 residues. Here the CDR3 reads CASSLEMTANYGYTF. CDR3 sequence (DNA): TGTGCCAGCAGCTTGGAAATGACGGCTAACTATGGCTACACCTTC. The complete variable domain, with remaining parts taken from reference TRBV5-4 and TRBJ1-2, reads ETGVTQSPTHLIKTRGQQVTLRCSSQSGHNTVSWYQQALGQGPQFIFQYYREEENGRGNFPPRFSGLQFPNYSSELNVNALELDDSALYLCASSLEMTANYGYTFGSGTRLTVV.

The rearrangement links TRBV5-6 to TRBJ1-2; D remains ambiguous. The CDR3 runs 13 residues. The germline CDR1 and CDR2 sequences are SGHDT and YYEEEE. Trimming removed 4 bases at V and 1 base at J, with 8 bases between. The CDR3 protein is CASSANYNYGYTF. The CDR3 nucleotides read TGTGCCAGCAGCGCCAACTATAACTATGGCTACACCTTC.

V gene TRBV4-2 combines with J gene TRBJ2-2; 10 nucleotides agree with TRBD2. The CDR3 spans 16 residues. The V gene's germline CDR1 is LGHNA and CDR2 YNFKEQ. V trimming: 3 bases; J trimming: 7 bases; junction bases outside the gene matches: 8. The CDR3 DNA reads as TGTGCCAGCAGCCAGGCCGGGACTAGCGCCGGCGGGGAGCTGTTTTTT. This sequence encodes CASSQAGTSAGGELFF.

V gene TRBV3-1 (or the pseudogene TRBV3-2) combines with J gene TRBJ2-3; 7 bases match TRBD2. The germline gives CDR1 LGHDT, CDR2 YNNKEL (reference sequence). The CDR3 contains 17 residues. Unmatched junction bases numbered 6, after V lost 0 bases and J lost 0 bases. The CDR3 sequence: CASSQDLWGGSTDTQYF. The CDR3 coding sequence is TGTGCCAGCAGCCAAGATCTGTGGGGGGGAAGCACAGATACGCAGTATTTT.

This clone was counted once. The chain couples TRBV5-1 to TRBJ2-7; maybe TRBD1 (6 bases). The germline CDR1 and CDR2 sequences are SGHRS and YFSETQ. The CDR3 covers 13 residues. V lost 4 bases and J 6 bases, leaving 14 bases between the germline ends. The CDR3 protein is CASSPRRGFEQYF. The CDR3, as DNA: TGCGCCAGCAGCCCAAGAAGGGGGTTCGAGCAGTACTTC.

The J gene is TRBJ1-2, the V gene TRBV19; 8 nucleotides align to TRBD1. V was pared by 3 bases and J by 8 bases, with 8 bases of the junction left unmatched. Germline lookup yields CDR1 LNHDA and CDR2 SQIVND (reference sequence). This CDR3 is built from 14 residues. CDR3 nucleotide sequence: TGTGCCAGTAGTATCTGGGACAGGAAGGGCGGCTACACCTTC. This codes for CASSIWDRKGGYTF. The entire variable domain, with the rest obtained from reference TRBV19 and TRBJ1-2, is as follows: DGGITQSPKYLFRKEGQNVTLSCEQNLNHDAMYWYRQDPGQGLRLIYYSQIVNDFQKGDIAEGYSVSREKKESFPLTVTSAQKNPTAFYLCASSIWDRKGGYTFGSGTRLTVV.

The chain is built from TRBV28 and TRBJ2-5; D is uncertain. CDR3 length: 15 residues. V lost 5 bases and J lost 2, with 15 bases in between. Germline V CDR1 and CDR2: MDHEN, SYDVKM. The CDR3 here is CASSPYSGGQETQYF. As DNA, the CDR3 is TGTGCCAGCAGTCCCTACTCTGGCGGACAAGAGACCCAGTACTTC.

The chain has TRBV27 and TRBJ2-7, with D maybe TRBD1 (6 bases). Germline V gives CDR1 MNHEY, CDR2 SMNVEV (reference sequence). The CDR3 extends over 16 amino acids. The V and J ends lost 0 bases and 2 bases respectively, with 14 bases between them. This CDR3 is CASSLSVRTAAYEQYF. CDR3 DNA sequence: TGTGCCAGCAGTTTATCGGTCCGGACAGCAGCCTACGAGCAGTACTTC.

This clone was seen just once. This chain uses TRBV25-1 with TRBJ2-1; 8 nucleotides align to TRBD2. CDR1 MGHDK and CDR2 SYGVNS come from the germline V gene. The CDR3 totals 14 residues. With V trimmed by 4 bases and J by 7 bases, 6 bases remained unmatched. CDR3 in DNA: TGTGCCAGCAGTGGCCGTAGCGGGGTAAATGAGCAGTTCTTC. Its protein is CASSGRSGVNEQFF. Full variable domain (outside the CDR3, taken from reference TRBV25-1 and TRBJ2-1): EADIYQTPRYLVIGTGKKITLECSQTMGHDKMYWYQQDPGMELHLIHYSYGVNSTEKGDLSSESTVSRIRTEHFPLTLESARPSHTSQYLCASSGRSGVNEQFFGPGTRLTVL.

The chain combines TRBV24-1 with TRBJ2-1; TRBD2 aligns across 7 bases. With 4 bases clipped from V and 0 bases from J, the junction kept 5 bases outside the gene matches. This CDR3 has 16 residues. The germline gives CDR1 KGHDR, CDR2 SFDVKD. Here the CDR3 DNA reads TGTGCCACCAGTGACGACGCGGGGGTCTCCTACAATGAGCAGTTCTTC. Protein product: CATSDDAGVSYNEQFF.

The chain combines TRBV30 with TRBJ1-5, with 8 positions matching TRBD1. The J segment lost 9 bases and the V segment lost 3 bases, leaving 10 bases of the junction unmatched. The CDR3 length is 14 residues. The germline V gene encodes CDR1 GTSNPN and CDR2 SVGIG (reference sequence). The CDR3 region is CAWSPRTGLVPQHF. The CDR3 DNA reads TGTGCCTGGAGCCCCCGGACAGGGCTCGTGCCCCAGCATTTT.